The source of this TCR beta chain is a study of spatial heterogeneity in lung cancer. Study-wide background: Alpha-chain sequences were consistently detected in smaller numbers than beta-chain sequences. The average count in raw reads for each unique TCR and UMI combination exceeded eight appearances. Findings and caveats of the study: More often at tumor resection than at routine follow-up, ubiquitous expanded tumor TCRs were detected in the blood.

The time point: sample taken at primary tumor resection. TCRs were sequenced from unsorted whole RNA of tumor, nontumor lung or PBMC. The donors, 72 patients with untreated early-stage non-small cell lung cancer, provided the samples. One entry per CDR3 protein results from TCRdb running MiXCR on the 5' RACE reads. The sample shows about 3,300 distinct CDR3 sequences, 25% to 35% of them seen only once. V dropped 3 bases and J dropped 1; count of bases not matched to a gene: 6. Looked up from germline, CDR1 is MNHEY and CDR2 is SMNVEV (reference sequence). The CDR3 is 17 amino acids. For this clonotype: The target antigen is unknown. Being off target in a library aimed at alpha chains, this beta chain has a size of little meaning.

The V and J genes are TRBV27 and TRBJ2-6; 7 bases align to TRBD2. The specimen comprised PBMCs, sampled at surgery. The sequence derives from a female donor with early-stage non-small cell lung cancer. DNA of the CDR3: TGTGCCAGCAGTTTCCAGCGGGGAGGGTCTGGGGCCAACGTCCTGACTTTC. Protein: CASSFQRGGSGANVLTF.